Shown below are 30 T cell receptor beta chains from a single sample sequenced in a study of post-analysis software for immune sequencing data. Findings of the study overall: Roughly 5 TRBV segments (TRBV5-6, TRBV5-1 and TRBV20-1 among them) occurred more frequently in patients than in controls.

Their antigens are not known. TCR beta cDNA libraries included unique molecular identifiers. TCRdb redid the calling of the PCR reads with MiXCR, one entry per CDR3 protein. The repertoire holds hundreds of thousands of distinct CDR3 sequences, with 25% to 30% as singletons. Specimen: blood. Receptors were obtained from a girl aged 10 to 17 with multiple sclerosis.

The CDR3 bases are TGTGCCAGCAGTCCGGGTCTGATGGACTATGGCTACACCTTC. It translates to CASSPGLMDYGYTF. This rearrangement joins TRBV12-3 or TRBV12-4 to TRBJ1-2; D gene uncertain. The CDR3 is made up of 14 amino acids. With 5 bases removed from V and 3 bases from J, the gap between germline ends came to 13 bases.

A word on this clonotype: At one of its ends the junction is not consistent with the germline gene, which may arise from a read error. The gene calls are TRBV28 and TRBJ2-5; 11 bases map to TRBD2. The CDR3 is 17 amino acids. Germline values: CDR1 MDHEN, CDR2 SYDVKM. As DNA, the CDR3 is TGCGCCAGCAGTTTACGACTAGCGGGAATAATTCAAGAGACCCAGTACTTC. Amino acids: CASSLRLAGIIQETQYF.

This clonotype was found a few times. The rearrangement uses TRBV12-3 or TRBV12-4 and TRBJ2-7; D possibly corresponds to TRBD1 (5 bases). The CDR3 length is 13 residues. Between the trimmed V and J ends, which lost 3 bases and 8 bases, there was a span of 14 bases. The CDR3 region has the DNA TGTGCCAGCAGTTTTCAGGCCAGGGCTCAGCAGTACTTC. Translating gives CASSFQARAQQYF.

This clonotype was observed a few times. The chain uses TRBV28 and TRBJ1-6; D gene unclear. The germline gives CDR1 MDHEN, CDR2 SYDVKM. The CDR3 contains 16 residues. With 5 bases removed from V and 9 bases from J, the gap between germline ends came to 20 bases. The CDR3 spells CASSNAKGLLVSPLHF. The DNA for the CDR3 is TGTGCCAGCAGTAACGCCAAAGGACTCCTGGTTTCACCCCTCCACTTT.

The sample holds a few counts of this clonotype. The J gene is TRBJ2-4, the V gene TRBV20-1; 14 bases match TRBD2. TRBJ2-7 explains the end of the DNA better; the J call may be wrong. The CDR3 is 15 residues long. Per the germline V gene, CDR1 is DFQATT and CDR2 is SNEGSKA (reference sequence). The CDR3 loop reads CSARSGLAGDVEQYF. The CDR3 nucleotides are TGCAGTGCTAGATCGGGACTAGCGGGAGATGTCGAGCAGTACTTC.

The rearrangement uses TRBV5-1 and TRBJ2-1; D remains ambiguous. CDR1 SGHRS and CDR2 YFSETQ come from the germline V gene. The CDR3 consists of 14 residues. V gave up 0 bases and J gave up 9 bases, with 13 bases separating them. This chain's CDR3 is CASSLEPTEVEQFF. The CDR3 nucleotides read TGCGCCAGCAGCTTGGAGCCTACCGAGGTTGAGCAGTTCTTC.

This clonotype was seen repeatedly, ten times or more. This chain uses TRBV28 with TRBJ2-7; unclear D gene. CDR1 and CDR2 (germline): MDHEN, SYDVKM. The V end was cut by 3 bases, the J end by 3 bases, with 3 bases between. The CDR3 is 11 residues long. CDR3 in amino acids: CASSFFYEQYF. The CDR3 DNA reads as TGTGCCAGCAGTTTCTTCTACGAGCAGTACTTC.

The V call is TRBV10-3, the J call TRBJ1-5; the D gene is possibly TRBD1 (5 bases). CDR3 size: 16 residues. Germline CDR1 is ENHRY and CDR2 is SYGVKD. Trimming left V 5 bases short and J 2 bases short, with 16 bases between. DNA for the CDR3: TGTGCCATCAGTTTCGACAGACTTAAGGGCAATCAGCCCCAGCATTTT. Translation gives CAISFDRLKGNQPQHF.

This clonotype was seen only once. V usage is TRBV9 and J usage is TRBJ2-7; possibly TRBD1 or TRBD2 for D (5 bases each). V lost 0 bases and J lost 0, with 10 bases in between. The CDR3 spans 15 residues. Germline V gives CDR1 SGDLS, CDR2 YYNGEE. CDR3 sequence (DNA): TGTGCCAGCAGCGTAGGTGGGACGGTCTCCTACGAGCAGTACTTC. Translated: CASSVGGTVSYEQYF.

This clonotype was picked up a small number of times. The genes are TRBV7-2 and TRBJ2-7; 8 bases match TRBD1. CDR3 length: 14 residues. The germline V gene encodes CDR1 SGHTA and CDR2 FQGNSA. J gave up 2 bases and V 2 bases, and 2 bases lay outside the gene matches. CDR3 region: CASSLRQGPYEQYF. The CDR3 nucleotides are TGTGCCAGCAGCTTACGACAGGGGCCCTACGAGCAGTACTTC.

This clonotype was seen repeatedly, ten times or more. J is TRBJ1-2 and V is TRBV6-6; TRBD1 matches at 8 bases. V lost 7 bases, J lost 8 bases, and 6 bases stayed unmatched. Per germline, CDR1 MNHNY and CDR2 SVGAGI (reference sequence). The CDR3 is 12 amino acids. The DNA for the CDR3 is TGTGCCAGCATCCAGGGGGCGTACGGCTACACCTTC. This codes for CASIQGAYGYTF.

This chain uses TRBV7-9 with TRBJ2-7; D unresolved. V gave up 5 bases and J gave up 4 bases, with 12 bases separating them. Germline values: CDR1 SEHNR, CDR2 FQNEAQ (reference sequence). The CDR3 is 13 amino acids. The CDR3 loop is CASSLQDRYEQYF. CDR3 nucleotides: TGTGCCAGCAGCCTACAAGACCGGTACGAGCAGTACTTC.

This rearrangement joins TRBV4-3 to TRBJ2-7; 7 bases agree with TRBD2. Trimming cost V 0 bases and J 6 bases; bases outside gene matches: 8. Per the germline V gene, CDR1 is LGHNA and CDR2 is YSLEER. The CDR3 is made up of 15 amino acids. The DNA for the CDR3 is TGCGCCAGCAGCCAAGATTTCTCAGGGAGGGGCGAGCAGTACTTC. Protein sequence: CASSQDFSGRGEQYF.

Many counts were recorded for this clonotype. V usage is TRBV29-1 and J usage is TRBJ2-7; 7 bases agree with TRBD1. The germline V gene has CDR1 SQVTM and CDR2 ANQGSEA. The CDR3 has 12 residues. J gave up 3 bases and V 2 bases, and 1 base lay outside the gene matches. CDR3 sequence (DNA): TGCAGCGTTGAAAGACAGGGCTACGAGCAGTACTTC. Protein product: CSVERQGYEQYF.

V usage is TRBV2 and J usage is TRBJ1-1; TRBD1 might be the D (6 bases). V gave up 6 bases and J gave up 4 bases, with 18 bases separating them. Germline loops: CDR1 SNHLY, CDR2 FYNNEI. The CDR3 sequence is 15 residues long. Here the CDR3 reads CASRTRRGGSTEAFF. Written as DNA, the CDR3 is TGTGCCAGCAGGACGCGAAGGGGGGGTTCCACTGAAGCTTTCTTT.

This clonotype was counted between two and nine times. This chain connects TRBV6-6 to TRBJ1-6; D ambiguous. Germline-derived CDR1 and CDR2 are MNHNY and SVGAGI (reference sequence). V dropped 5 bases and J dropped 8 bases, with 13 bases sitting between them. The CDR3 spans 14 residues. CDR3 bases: TGTGCCAGCAGTCCAACACCGACTGATTCACCCCTCCACTTT. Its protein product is CASSPTPTDSPLHF.

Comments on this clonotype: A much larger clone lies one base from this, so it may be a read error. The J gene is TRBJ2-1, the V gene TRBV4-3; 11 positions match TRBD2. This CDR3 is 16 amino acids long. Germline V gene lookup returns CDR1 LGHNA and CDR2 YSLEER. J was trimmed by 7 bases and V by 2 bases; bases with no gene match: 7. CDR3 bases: TGCGCCAGCAGCCAATTCACTAGCGGGAGTGGGAATGAGCAGTTCTTC. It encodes CASSQFTSGSGNEQFF.

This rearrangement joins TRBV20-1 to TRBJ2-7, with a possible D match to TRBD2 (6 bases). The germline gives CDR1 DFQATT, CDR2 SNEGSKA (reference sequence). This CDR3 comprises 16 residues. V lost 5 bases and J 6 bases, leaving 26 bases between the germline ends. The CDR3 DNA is TGCAGTGCTCAGCGGGCGGGACGAGATTTATCGGCCGAGCAGTACTTC. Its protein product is CSAQRAGRDLSAEQYF.

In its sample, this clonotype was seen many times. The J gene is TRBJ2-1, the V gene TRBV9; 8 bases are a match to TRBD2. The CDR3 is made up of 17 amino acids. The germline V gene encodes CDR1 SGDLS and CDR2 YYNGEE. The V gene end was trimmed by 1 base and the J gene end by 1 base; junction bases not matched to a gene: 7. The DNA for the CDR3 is TGTGCCAGCAGCGTATCCGGGGGGGCAAGGTCCTACAATGAGCAGTTCTTC. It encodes CASSVSGGARSYNEQFF.

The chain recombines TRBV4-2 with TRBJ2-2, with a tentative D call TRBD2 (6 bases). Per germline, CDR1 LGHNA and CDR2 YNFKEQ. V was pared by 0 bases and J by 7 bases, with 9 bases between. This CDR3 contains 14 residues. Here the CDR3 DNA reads TGTGCCAGCAGCCAAGATTGGAGGGGCGGGGAGCTGTTTTTT. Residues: CASSQDWRGGELFF.

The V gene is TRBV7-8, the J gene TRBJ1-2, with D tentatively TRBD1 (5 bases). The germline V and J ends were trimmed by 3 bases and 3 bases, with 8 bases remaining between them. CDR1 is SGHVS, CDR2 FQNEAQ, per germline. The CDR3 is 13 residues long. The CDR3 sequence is CASSFRRDYGYTF. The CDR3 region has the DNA TGTGCCAGCAGCTTCCGCAGGGACTATGGCTACACCTTC.

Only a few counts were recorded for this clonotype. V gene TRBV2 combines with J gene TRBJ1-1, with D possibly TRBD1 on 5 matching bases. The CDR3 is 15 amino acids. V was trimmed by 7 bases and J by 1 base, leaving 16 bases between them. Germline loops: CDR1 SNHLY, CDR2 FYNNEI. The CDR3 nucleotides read TGTGCCAGCACTCGTATCATTGGGACGAACACTGAAGCTTTCTTT. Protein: CASTRIIGTNTEAFF.

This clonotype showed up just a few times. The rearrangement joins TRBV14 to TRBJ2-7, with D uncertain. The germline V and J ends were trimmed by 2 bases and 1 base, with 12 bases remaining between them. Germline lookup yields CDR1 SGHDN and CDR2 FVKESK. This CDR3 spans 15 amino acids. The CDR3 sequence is CASSQFKNPSYEQYF. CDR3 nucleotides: TGTGCCAGCAGCCAATTTAAGAACCCTTCCTACGAGCAGTACTTC.

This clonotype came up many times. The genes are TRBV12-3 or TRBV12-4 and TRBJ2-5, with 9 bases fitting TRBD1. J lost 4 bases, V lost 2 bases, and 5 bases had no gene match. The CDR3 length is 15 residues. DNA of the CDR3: TGTGCCAGCAGTTTACCGGACAGGGGTCGAGAGACCCAGTACTTC. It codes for CASSLPDRGRETQYF.

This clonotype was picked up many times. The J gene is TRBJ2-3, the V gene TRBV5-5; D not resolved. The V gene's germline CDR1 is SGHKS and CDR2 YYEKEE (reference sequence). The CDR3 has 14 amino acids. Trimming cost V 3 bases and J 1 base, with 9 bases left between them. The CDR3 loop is CASSSEYRTDTQYF. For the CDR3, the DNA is TGTGCCAGCAGCTCGGAGTATCGCACAGATACGCAGTATTTT.

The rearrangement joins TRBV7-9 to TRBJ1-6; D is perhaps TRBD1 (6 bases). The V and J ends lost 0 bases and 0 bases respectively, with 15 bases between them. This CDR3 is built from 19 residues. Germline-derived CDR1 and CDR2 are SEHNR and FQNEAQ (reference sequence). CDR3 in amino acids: CASSLAVGGLSSYNSPLHF. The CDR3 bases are TGTGCCAGCAGCTTAGCGGTCGGGGGCTTGAGCTCCTATAATTCACCCCTCCACTTT.

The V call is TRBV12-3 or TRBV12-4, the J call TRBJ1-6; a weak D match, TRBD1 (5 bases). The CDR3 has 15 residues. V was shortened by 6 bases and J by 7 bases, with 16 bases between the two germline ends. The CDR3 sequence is CASRAGGRQNSPLHF. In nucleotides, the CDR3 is TGTGCCAGCAGAGCTGGGGGACGCCAAAATTCACCCCTCCACTTT.

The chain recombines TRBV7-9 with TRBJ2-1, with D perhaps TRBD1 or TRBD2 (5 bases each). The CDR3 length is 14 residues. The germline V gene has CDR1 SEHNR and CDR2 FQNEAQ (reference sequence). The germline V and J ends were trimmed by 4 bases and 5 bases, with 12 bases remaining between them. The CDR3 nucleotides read TGTGCCAGCAGCTCCGGGACCTTCGACAATGAGCAGTTCTTC. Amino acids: CASSSGTFDNEQFF.

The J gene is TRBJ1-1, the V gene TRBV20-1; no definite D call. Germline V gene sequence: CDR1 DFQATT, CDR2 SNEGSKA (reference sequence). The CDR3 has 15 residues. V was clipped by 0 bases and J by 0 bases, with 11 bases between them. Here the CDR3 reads CSARDRRMVNTEAFF. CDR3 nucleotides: TGCAGTGCTAGAGATCGGCGTATGGTGAACACTGAAGCTTTCTTT.

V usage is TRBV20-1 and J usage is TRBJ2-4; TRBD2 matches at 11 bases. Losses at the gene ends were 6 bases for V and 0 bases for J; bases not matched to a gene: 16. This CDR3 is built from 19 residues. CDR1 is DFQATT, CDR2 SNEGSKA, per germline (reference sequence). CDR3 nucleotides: TGCAGTGCCCCCAAGGGTGCTAGCGGGGGGCATCTAGCCAAAAACATTCAGTACTTC. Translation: CSAPKGASGGHLAKNIQYF.